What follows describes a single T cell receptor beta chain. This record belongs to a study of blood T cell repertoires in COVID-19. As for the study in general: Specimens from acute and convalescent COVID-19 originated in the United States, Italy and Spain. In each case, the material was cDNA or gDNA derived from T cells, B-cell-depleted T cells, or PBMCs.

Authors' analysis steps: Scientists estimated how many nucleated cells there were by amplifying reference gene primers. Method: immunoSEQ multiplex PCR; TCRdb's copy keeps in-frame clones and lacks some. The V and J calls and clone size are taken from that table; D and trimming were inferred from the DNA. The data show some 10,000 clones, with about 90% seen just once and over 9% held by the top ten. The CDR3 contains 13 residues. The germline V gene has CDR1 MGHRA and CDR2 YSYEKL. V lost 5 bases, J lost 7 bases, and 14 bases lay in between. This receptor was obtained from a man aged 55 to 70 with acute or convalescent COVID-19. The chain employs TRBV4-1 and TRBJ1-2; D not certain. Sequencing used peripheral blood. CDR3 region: CASSGLATSGYTF. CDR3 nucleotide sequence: TGCGCCAGCAGCGGATTGGCCACTAGTGGCTACACCTTC.